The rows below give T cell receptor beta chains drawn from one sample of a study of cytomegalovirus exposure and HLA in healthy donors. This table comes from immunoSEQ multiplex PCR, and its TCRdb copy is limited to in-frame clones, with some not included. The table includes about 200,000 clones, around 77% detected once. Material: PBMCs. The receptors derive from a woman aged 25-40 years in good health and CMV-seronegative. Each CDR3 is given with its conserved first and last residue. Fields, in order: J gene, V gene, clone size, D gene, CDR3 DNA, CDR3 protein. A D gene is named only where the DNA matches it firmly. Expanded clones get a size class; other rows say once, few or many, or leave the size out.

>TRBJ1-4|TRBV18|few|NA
TGTGCCAGCTCACCAAGATCGGGGGGAAGTGAAAAACTGTTTTTT
CASSPRSGGSEKLFF
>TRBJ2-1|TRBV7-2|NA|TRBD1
TGTGCCAGCAGCTTAGCGGGGACAGCCTACAATGAGCAGTTCTTC
CASSLAGTAYNEQFF
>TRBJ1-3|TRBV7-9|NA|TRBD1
TGTGCCAGCAGCTTACTCGGGACAGTAAGGGGGAACACCATATATTTT
CASSLLGTVRGNTIYF
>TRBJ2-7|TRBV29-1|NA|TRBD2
TGCAGCGTTGAAGTGGGATGGTCGGGGGGAGAGTACTTC
CSVEVGWSGGEYF
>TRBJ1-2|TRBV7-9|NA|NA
TGTGCCAGCAGCTTAGCGCGGCCGGGGTCGGGCTACACCTTC
CASSLARPGSGYTF
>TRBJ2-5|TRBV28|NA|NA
TGTGCCAGCAGTTTATTGCTCAGCCAAGAGACCCAGTACTTC
CASSLLLSQETQYF
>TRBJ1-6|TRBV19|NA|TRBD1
TGTGCCAGTACCCCAGACAGGGCTTATAATTCACCCCTCCACTTT
CASTPDRAYNSPLHF
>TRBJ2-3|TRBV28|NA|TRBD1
TGTGCCAGCAGTTCACCGGGACAGGGGGAAGATACGCAGTATTTT
CASSSPGQGEDTQYF
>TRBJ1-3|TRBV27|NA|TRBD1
TGTGCCAGCAGCTCAGGGACAGATCATCCCAACACCATATATTTT
CASSSGTDHPNTIYF
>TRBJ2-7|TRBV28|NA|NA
TGTGCCAGCAGTCCCTGGGCGGGAATCGAGCAGTACTTC
CASSPWAGIEQYF
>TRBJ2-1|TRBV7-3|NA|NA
TGTGCCAGCAGCCCGCCGGGCTCCTACAATGAGCAGTTCTTC
CASSPPGSYNEQFF
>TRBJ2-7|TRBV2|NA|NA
TGTGCCAGCAGGGACAACTACGAGCAGTACTTC
CASRDNYEQYF
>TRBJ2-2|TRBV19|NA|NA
TGTGCCAGTAGTATAGATGGCCAATCGAACACCGGGGAGCTGTTTTTT
CASSIDGQSNTGELFF
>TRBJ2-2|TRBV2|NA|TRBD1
TGTGCCGGCGGACAGGGAGGTACCGGGGAGCTGTTTTTT
CAGGQGGTGELFF
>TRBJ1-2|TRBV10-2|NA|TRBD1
TGCGCCAGCAGTGGGACAGGGAGCGGCTACACCTTC
CASSGTGSGYTF
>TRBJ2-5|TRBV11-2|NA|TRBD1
TGTGCCAGCAGCCCCCGGACAGGGATGGAGACCCAGTACTTC
CASSPRTGMETQYF
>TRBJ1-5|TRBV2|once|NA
TGTGCCAGCAGTGAAGGAAGGGGGATCTATCAGCCCCAGCATTTT
CASSEGRGIYQPQHF
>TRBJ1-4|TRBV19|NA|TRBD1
TGTGCCAGTAGTCCTTTATTGGGACAGGGGGCAACTAATGAAAAACTGTTTTTT
CASSPLLGQGATNEKLFF
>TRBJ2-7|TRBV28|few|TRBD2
TGTGCCAGCAGTTTCCTAGCGGGAGCCTACGAGCAGTACTTC
CASSFLAGAYEQYF
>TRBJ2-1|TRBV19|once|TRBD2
TGTGCCAGTACGACTAGCGGGCCCCACAATGAGCAGTTCTTC
CASTTSGPHNEQFF
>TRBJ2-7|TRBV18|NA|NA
TGTGCCAGCTCCCCCGGGGGTACCCACTCCTACGAGCAGTACTTC
CASSPGGTHSYEQYF
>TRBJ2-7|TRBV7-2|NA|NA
TGTGCCAGCAGCTTGAGGACAGTAGTCGAGCAGTACTTC
CASSLRTVVEQYF
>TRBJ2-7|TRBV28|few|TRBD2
TGTGCCAGCAGTACGGGAGGAAACTACGAGCAGTACTTC
CASSTGGNYEQYF
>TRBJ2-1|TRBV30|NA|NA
TGTGCCTGGAGTAGCCGGCCGGGGAATGAGCAGTTCTTC
CAWSSRPGNEQFF
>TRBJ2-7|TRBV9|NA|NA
TGTGCCAGCAGCGATCAGCGGAGACCCTACGAGCAGTACTTC
CASSDQRRPYEQYF
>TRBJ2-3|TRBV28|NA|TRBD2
TGTGCCAGCAGGAGGGACTACTATAGCACAGATACGCAGTATTTT
CASRRDYYSTDTQYF
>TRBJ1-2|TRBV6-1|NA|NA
TGTGCCAGCAGTGCACCAGGCCGGGGCTACACCTTC
CASSAPGRGYTF
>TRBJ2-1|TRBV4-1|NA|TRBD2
TGCGCCAGCAGCCAAGAAGGACGGCTAGCGGGGGTTTCAAACTACAATGAGCAGTTCTTC
CASSQEGRLAGVSNYNEQFF
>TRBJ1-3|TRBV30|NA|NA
TGTGCCTGGAGTGCAGGGATCTCTGGAAACACCATATATTTT
CAWSAGISGNTIYF
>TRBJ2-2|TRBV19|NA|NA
TGTGCCAGTAGTGGGAGGAGGGGGCCAGGGTCCGGGGAGCTGTTTTTT
CASSGRRGPGSGELFF
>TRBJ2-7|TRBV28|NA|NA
TGTGCCAGCAGCCCACCAGGGCCCCCCTACGAGCAGTACTTC
CASSPPGPPYEQYF
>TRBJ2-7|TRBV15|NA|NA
TGTGCCACCAGCAGAGATCACTACGAGCAGTACTTC
CATSRDHYEQYF
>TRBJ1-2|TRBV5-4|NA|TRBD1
TGTGCCAGCAGCCCCCGGGGACAGGAGGACGGCTACACCTTC
CASSPRGQEDGYTF
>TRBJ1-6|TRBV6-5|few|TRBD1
TGTGCCAGCAGCACTAACAGGGGATCACCCCTCCACTTT
CASSTNRGSPLHF
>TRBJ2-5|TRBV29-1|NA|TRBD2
TGCAGCGTTGAATCGGAACTAGCGGGGACCCAGTACTTC
CSVESELAGTQYF
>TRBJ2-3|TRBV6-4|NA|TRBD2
TGTGCCAGCAGTGACTCGACTAGCGGGGGGGCAGATACGCAGTATTTT
CASSDSTSGGADTQYF
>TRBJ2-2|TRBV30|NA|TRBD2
TGTGCCTGGAGTGTGGGCGGGGGATATCCCGGGGAGCTGTTTTTT
CAWSVGGGYPGELFF
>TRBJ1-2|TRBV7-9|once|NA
TGTGCCAGCAGCCGAAACCCCGGGACTTATGGCTACACCTTC
CASSRNPGTYGYTF
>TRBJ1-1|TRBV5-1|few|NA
TGCGCCAGCAGCTTGAGAGGGAACGCTGAAGCTTTCTTT
CASSLRGNAEAFF
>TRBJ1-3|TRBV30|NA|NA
TGTGCCTGGAGTGTACTGGGCGGAAACACCATATATTTT
CAWSVLGGNTIYF
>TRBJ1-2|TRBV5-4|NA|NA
TGTGCCAGCAGCAAGGACAGTACTATCTATGGCTACACCTTC
CASSKDSTIYGYTF
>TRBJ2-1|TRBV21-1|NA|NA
TGTGCCAGCAGCGGGAGGGTAGGGGAAAATTACAATGAGCAGTTCTTC
CASSGRVGENYNEQFF
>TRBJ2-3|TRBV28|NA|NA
TGTGCCAGCAGCCGAGCCGGGGCGGGATCGGGTGGCACAGATACGCAGTATTTT
CASSRAGAGSGGTDTQYF
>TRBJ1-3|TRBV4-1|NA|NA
TGCGCCAGCAGCCACACGACAAGCTCTGGAAACACCATATATTTT
CASSHTTSSGNTIYF
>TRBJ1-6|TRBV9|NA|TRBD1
TGTGCCAGCAGCGTGACAGGGAACGATAATTCACCCCTCCACTTT
CASSVTGNDNSPLHF
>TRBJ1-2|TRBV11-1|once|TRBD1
TGTGCCAGCAGCCTTGCCCGAACCGCACCGGGACAGGGAGTAGATGGCTACACCTTC
CASSLARTAPGQGVDGYTF
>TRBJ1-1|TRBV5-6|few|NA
TGTGCCAGCAGCGAATGGAGGCACAGAGGGACTGAAGCTTTCTTT
CASSEWRHRGTEAFF
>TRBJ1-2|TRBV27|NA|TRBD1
TGTGCCAGCAGTTGGGACAGGGGAAACCCGTACCCCTTC
CASSWDRGNPYPF
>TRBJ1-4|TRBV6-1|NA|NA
TGTGCCAGCAGTGATCGACTCCCGAGATATAAACTGTTTTTT
CASSDRLPRYKLFF
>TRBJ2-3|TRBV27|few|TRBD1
TGTGCCAGCAGTCGCCTGCACTCGGACAGGGGGTTAACAGATACGCAGTATTTT
CASSRLHSDRGLTDTQYF
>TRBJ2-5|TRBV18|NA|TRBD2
TGTGCCAGCTCCCAAAGTGCTAGCGGGGGCCAAGAGACCCAGTACTTC
CASSQSASGGQETQYF
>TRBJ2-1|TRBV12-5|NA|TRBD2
TGTGCTAGTGGTTTGGTACTTGGCGGGGGGGCCAATGAGCAGTTCTTC
CASGLVLGGGANEQFF
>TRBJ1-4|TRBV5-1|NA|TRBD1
TGCGCCAGCAGCTTGGTCTTGGACAGGCCTGAAAAACTGTTTTTT
CASSLVLDRPEKLFF
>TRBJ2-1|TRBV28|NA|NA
TGTGCCAGCAGTTCCCCCAGAAACAATGAGCAGTTCTTC
CASSSPRNNEQFF
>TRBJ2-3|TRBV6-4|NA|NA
TGTGCCAGCAGGCTAACGGGCACAGATACGCAGTATTTT
CASRLTGTDTQYF